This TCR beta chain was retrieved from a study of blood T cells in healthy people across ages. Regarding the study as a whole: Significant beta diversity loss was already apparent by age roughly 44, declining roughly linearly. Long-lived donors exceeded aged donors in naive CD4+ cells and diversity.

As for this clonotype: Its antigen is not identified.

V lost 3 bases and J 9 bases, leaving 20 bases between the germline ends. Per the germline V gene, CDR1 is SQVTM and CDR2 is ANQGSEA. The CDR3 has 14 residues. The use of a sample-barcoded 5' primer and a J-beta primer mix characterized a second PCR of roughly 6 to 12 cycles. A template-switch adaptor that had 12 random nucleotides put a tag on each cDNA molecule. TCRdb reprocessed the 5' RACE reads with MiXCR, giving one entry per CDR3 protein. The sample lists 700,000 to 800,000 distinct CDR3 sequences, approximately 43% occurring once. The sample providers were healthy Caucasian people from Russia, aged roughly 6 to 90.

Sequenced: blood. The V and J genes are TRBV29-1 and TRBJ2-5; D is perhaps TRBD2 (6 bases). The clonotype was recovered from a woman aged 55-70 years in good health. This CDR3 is CSVEGWDSHEAQYF. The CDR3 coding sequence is TGCAGCGTTGAGGGATGGGACTCCCATGAAGCCCAGTACTTC.